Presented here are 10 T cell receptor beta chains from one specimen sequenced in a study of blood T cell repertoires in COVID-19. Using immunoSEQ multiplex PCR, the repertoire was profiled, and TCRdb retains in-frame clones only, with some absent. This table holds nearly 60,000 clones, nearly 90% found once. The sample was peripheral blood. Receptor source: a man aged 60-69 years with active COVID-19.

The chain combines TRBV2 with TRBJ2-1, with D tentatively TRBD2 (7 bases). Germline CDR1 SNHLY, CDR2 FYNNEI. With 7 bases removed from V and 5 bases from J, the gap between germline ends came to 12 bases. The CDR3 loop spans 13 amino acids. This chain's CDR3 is CASKGGPHNEQFF. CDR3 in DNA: TGTGCCAGCAAGGGGGGGCCCCACAATGAGCAGTTCTTC.

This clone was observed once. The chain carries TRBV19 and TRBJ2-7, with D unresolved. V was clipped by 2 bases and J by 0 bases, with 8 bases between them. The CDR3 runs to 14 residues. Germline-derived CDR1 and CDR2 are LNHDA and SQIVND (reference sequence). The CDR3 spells CASSIRSLSYEQYF. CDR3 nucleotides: TGTGCCAGTAGTATACGTAGCCTCTCCTACGAGCAGTACTTC. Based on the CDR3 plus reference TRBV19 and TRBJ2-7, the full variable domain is DGGITQSPKYLFRKEGQNVTLSCEQNLNHDAMYWYRQDPGQGLRLIYYSQIVNDFQKGDIAEGYSVSREKKESFPLTVTSAQKNPTAFYLCASSIRSLSYEQYFGPGTRLTVT.

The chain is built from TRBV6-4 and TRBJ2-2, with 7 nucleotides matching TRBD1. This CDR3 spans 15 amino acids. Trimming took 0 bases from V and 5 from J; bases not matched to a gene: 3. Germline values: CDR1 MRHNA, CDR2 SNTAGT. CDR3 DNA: TGTGCCAGCAGTGACTCGGCAGGGGGAACCGGGGAGCTGTTTTTT. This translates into CASSDSAGGTGELFF.

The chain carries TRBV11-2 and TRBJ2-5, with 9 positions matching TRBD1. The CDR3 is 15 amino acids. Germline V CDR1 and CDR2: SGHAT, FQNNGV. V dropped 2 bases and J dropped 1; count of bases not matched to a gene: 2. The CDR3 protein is CASSLMGQGQETQYF. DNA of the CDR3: TGTGCCAGCAGCTTAATGGGACAGGGCCAAGAGACCCAGTACTTC.

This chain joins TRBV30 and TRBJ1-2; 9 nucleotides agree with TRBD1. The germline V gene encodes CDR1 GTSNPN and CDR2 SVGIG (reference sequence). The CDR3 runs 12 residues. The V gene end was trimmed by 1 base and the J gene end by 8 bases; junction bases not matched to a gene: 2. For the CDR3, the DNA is TGTGCCTGGAGTGCGGACAGGGGAGGCTACACCTTC. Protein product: CAWSADRGGYTF.

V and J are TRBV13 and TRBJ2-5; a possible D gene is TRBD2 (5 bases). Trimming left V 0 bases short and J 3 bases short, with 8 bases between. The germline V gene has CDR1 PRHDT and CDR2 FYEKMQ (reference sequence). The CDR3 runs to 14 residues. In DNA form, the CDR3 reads TGTGCCAGCAGCTTAGGCGGTAGCGAAGAGACCCAGTACTTC. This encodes CASSLGGSEETQYF. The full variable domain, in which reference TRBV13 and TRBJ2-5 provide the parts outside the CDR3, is AAGVIQSPRHLIKEKRETATLKCYPIPRHDTVYWYQQGPGQDPQFLISFYEKMQSDKGSIPDRFSAQQFSDYHSELNMSSLELGDSALYFCASSLGGSEETQYFGPGTRLLVL.

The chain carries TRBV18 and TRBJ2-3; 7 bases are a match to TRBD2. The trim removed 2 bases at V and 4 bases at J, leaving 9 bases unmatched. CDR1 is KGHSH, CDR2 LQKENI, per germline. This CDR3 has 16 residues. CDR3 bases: TGTGCCAGCTCACCAGGACTAGTCTTCCCCCCAGATACGCAGTATTTT. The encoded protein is CASSPGLVFPPDTQYF. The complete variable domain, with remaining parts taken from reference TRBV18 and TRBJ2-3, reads NAGVMQNPRHLVRRRGQEARLRCSPMKGHSHVYWYRQLPEEGLKFMVYLQKENIIDESGMPKERFSAEFPKEGPSILRIQQVVRGDSAAYFCASSPGLVFPPDTQYFGPGTRLTVL.

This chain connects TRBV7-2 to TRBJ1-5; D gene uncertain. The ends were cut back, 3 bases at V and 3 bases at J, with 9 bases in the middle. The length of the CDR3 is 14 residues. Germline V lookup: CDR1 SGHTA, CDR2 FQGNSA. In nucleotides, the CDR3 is TGTGCCAGCAGCTTTGACTCATCCAATCAGCCCCAGCATTTT. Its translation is CASSFDSSNQPQHF.

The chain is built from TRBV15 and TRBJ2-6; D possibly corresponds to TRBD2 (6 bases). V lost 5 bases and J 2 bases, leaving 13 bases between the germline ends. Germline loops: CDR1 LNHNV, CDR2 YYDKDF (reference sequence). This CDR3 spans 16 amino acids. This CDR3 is CATSAGRQAGANVLTF. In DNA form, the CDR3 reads TGTGCCACCAGCGCGGGACGGCAAGCTGGGGCCAACGTCCTGACTTTC. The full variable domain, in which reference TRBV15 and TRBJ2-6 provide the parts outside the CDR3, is DAMVIQNPRYQVTQFGKPVTLSCSQTLNHNVMYWYQQKSSQAPKLLFHYYDKDFNNEADTPDNFQSRRPNTSFCFLDIRSPGLGDTAMYLCATSAGRQAGANVLTFGAGSRLTVL.

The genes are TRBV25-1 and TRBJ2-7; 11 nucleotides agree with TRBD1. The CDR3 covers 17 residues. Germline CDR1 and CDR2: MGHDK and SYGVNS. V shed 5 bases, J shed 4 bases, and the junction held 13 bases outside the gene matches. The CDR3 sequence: CASSHNLGQGAGYEQYF. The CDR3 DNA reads TGTGCCAGCAGTCATAACCTTGGACAGGGGGCTGGATACGAGCAGTACTTC.